This T cell receptor (beta chain) derives from a study of naive and memory T cell subsets. Trimming pared 3 bases from V and 0 bases from J, leaving 11 bases between. The CDR3 totals 15 residues. Germline V gives CDR1 LGHNA, CDR2 YSLEER. This clonotype has at least ten counts. The library had UMIs added by 3' ligation of an oligonucleotide to TCR cDNA. Ligated cDNA underwent four rounds of PCR with nested alpha and beta constant region primers and SP2. TCRdb recomputed calls from the UMI-ligation and nested PCR reads with MiXCR, one row per CDR3 protein. Among some 25,000 distinct CDR3 sequences, around 5.2% were seen once, and the ten largest hold 7% to 8%.

The sample taken for sequencing was blood. The rearrangement joins TRBV4-3 to TRBJ1-2, with D unclear. The receptor was isolated from an adult in good health. The CDR3 protein is CASSQYRNSNYGYTF. The CDR3 DNA follows: TGCGCCAGCAGCCAGTACAGAAATTCTAACTATGGCTACACCTTC.